This T cell receptor beta chain originates from a study of regulatory T cells in long-lasting Graves disease. Whole-study findings and limits: Persistent patients shared 2,500 to 3,000 public clonotypes among themselves. Newly diagnosed patients shared fewer, at some 970.

TCR beta libraries were built with iRepertoire HTBI primers and Arm-PCR of CDR3 regions. TCRdb used MiXCR to reprocess the multiplex PCR reads, holding one entry per CDR3 protein. The data hold 450,000 or so distinct CDR3 sequences, with approximately 22% observed a single time. Time point here: persistent/refractory GD, antithyroid drugs over 5 years with positive TRAb. PBMCs were the source of the RNA used for TCR sequencing. Germline CDR1 and CDR2: GTSNPN and SVGIG (reference sequence). V lost 0 bases and J lost 3, with 12 bases in between. The CDR3 extends over 15 amino acids. Comment on this clonotype: Its antigen is currently unknown.

Here the sequenced sample was peripheral blood mononuclear cells (PBMCs), taken when the disease was refractory, from a patient treated with antithyroid drugs. V and J are TRBV30 and TRBJ1-3; tentatively, D is TRBD1 (6 bases). The clonotype originates from a female donor with Graves disease. CDR3 coding DNA: TGTGCCTGGAGTGTTGGGGGGCAAGATGGAAACACCATATATTTT. Translation gives CAWSVGGQDGNTIYF.